Sequencing of this T cell receptor (beta chain) was carried out in a study of blood T cell repertoires in COVID-19 (dated by TCRdb to between 2020 and 2021). Looking at the study overall: Samples covering the acute and convalescent phases of COVID-19 were provided by collaborators in the United States, Italy and Spain. The repertoires were released in a freely available public database intended as a resource for research on the immune response to SARS-CoV-2. Subjects who had been exposed to COVID-19, were actively infected with it, or had recovered from it provided the deeply sampled blood TCRbeta repertoires that made up the dataset. The samples were drawn from the first 160 participants of the ongoing ImmuneRACE study and from more than 1,000 subjects provided by 6 global collaborators. HLA class I and class II types, where available, came from metadata supplied by the sample provider rather than from assay-based typing. A de-identified subject ID, COVID-19 status, age in years and sex were almost always included in the sample metadata. The prospective study material was composed of cDNA or gDNA derived from T cells, B-cell-depleted T cells, or PBMCs. Results and caveats for the whole study, not just this receptor: The amount of clinical and demographic metadata varied by source and participant and was provided uncurated.

About this clone: It lacks a known antigen. There are no base qualities to consult, and no much larger clone falls within one base.

Ends trimmed: V by 0 bases, J by 5 bases; bases unmatched to a gene: 3. The germline V gene encodes CDR1 SGHRS and CDR2 YFSETQ. The CDR3 spans 16 residues, from the cysteine through the phenylalanine. The kept DNA is CDR3 alone, 48 bases in frame from the first base. TCRbeta CDR3 regions were amplified from genomic DNA using the immunoSEQ Assay, a bias-controlled multiplex PCR. The study's own analysis went as follows. Within the assay, amplification of reference gene primers was used to estimate how many nucleated cells each sample contained. To quantify the absolute abundance of each unique TCRbeta CDR3 rearrangement, sequence reads were collapsed and filtered. For each sample, productive Simpson clonality was calculated as the square root of Simpson's diversity index over productive rearrangements. Sourced from immuneACCESS, this table was stored by TCRdb with only in-frame sequences that have V and J called. A share of the clones is absent; for the studies checked, an unresolved V gene accounts for under half, and the remainder has no known explanation. D and trimming were read from the DNA, whereas the V and J calls and clone size are those reported in that table. This sample comprises 150,000 to 200,000 clones, approximately 82% of them detected only once. The ten largest clones represent around 15% of the sample.

Enrolling through a virtual design, the prospective study's participants ranged in age from roughly 18 to 90 years and lived across 24 United States geographic areas. In the prospective study, cohorts were assigned on the basis of participant-reported clinical history obtained from a screening survey and a study questionnaire. ImmuneRACE Cohort 3 recovered participants were defined by two consecutive negative NP/OP PCR tests, healthcare professional clearance, or symptom resolution. In the prospective study, mobile phlebotomists collected whole blood, serum and a nasopharyngeal or oropharyngeal swab from each participant. Prospective study participants could optionally give additional blood draws and questionnaires over a roughly 2-month period. Prospective study blood samples were shipped either frozen or at room temperature before DNA extraction.

The sequence derives from a man aged 45-65 years who had recovered from COVID-19. The material sequenced was PBMCs or T cells enriched from blood (not recorded which). The receptor chain draws on TRBV5-1 and TRBJ2-7; 15 bases in the junction line up with TRBD2. The nucleotide sequence is TGCGCCAGCAGCTTGGGGACTAGCGGGGGGGCGCACGAGCAGTACTTC. It translates to CASSLGTSGGAHEQYF.